These 21 T cell receptor beta chains were all obtained from the same sample, sequenced in a study of Graves' ophthalmopathy and Graves' hyperthyroidism. For repertoire sequencing, the TCR beta CDR3 regions were amplified from RNA transcripts. Following a first-round RT-PCR that used HTBI primers, a second-round multiplex PCR was carried out. TCRdb redid the calling of the multiplex PCR reads with MiXCR, one entry per CDR3 protein. The sample includes tens of thousands of distinct CDR3 sequences, about 50% of them seen just once. Sample: peripheral blood. The receptors originated from an adult woman with stable Graves' hyperthyroidism.

The rearrangement joins TRBV20-1 to TRBJ2-7; 8 positions match TRBD2. V lost 1 base and J lost 6; bases outside the gene matches: 14. Germline V gives CDR1 DFQATT, CDR2 SNEGSKA (reference sequence). The CDR3 consists of 16 residues. CDR3 sequence reads: CSARGKTPGRACEQYF. The CDR3 DNA reads TGCAGTGCTAGAGGCAAGACTCCCGGGAGGGCCTGCGAGCAGTACTTC.

To note about this clonotype: Germline is not matched at one junction end, which may reflect a read error. The CDR3: CSAKGHGRLDNKQFF. The CDR3 DNA sequence: TGCAGTGCTAAGGGTCACGGGAGGCTCGACAATAAGCAGTTCTTC. The chain employs TRBV20-1 and TRBJ2-1, with TRBD2 identical over 7 bases. CDR1 and CDR2 (germline): DFQATT, SNEGSKA (reference sequence). The CDR3 extends over 15 amino acids.

V and J are TRBV7-9 and TRBJ1-2; 8 nucleotides agree with TRBD1. The J segment lost 10 bases and the V segment lost 3 bases, leaving 4 bases of the junction unmatched. CDR1 and CDR2 (germline): SEHNR, FQNEAQ (reference sequence). This CDR3 contains 12 residues. The chain's CDR3 is CASSLGTGYYTF. The CDR3 nucleotides read TGTGCCAGCAGCTTGGGGACAGGATACTACACCTTC.

The chain recombines TRBV15 with TRBJ2-1; D possibly uses TRBD1 or TRBD2 (5 bases each). The germline CDR1 and CDR2 sequences are LNHNV and YYDKDF (reference sequence). With 3 bases removed from V and 0 bases from J, the gap between germline ends came to 18 bases. The CDR3 contains 18 residues. The CDR3 DNA follows: TGTGCCACCAGCAGCTCCTTGAGACAGCGGAGCTCCTACAATGAGCAGTTCTTC. This codes for CATSSSLRQRSSYNEQFF. Full variable domain (missing parts from reference TRBV15 and TRBJ2-1): DAMVIQNPRYQVTQFGKPVTLSCSQTLNHNVMYWYQQKSSQAPKLLFHYYDKDFNNEADTPDNFQSRRPNTSFCFLDIRSPGLGDTAMYLCATSSSLRQRSSYNEQFFGPGTRLTVL.

This clonotype was recorded at least ten times. The V call is TRBV24-1, the J call TRBJ2-1; D is undetermined. Germline CDR1 KGHDR, CDR2 SFDVKD. With 0 bases removed from V and 7 bases from J, the gap between germline ends came to 6 bases. This CDR3 comprises 13 residues. The CDR3 protein is CATSDLWGNEQFF. The CDR3 DNA sequence: TGTGCCACCAGTGATTTGTGGGGAAATGAGCAGTTCTTC.

This clonotype has a single count. The CDR3 carries no conserved terminal phenylalanine or tryptophan, so it likely arises from a read error. Because the CDR3's place on the DNA is in doubt, the DNA is left out and the CDR3 is given as listed by TCRdb. This chain uses TRBV9 with TRBJ1-6. The V gene's germline CDR1 is SGDLS and CDR2 YYNGEE. The CDR3 totals 9 residues, both ends included. CDR3 sequence reads: CASSVGLTT.

This clonotype has a single count. The chain links TRBV6-4 to TRBJ2-1; D is ambiguous. V lost 4 bases to trimming and J lost 10 bases, with 14 bases between them. Germline loops: CDR1 MRHNA, CDR2 SNTAGT. The CDR3 sequence is 13 residues long. CDR3 sequence: CASSGVLLREQFF. DNA for the CDR3: TGTGCCAGCAGTGGGGTTCTCCTCAGAGAGCAGTTCTTC.

Ten or more counts support this clonotype. J is TRBJ2-5 and V is TRBV28; D gene unclear. The germline gives CDR1 MDHEN, CDR2 SYDVKM. The V end lost 5 bases, the J end lost 2 bases, and 15 bases lay between the germline ends. The CDR3 is 15 residues long. The CDR3 region is CASSPPGSWQETQYF. CDR3 nucleotide sequence: TGTGCCAGCAGTCCCCCGGGCAGCTGGCAAGAGACCCAGTACTTC.

In its sample, this clonotype was seen once. The V call is TRBV25-1, the J call TRBJ1-1; 8 bases agree with TRBD1. V dropped 2 bases and J dropped 11; count of bases not matched to a gene: 10. This CDR3 comprises 14 residues. Germline CDR1 reads MGHDK; CDR2 reads SYGVNS. As DNA, the CDR3 is TGTGCCAGCAGTGAAGAGGGGCAGGGGGCTTCGGCTTTCTTT. The encoded protein is CASSEEGQGASAFF.

At least ten counts were recorded for this clonotype. J is TRBJ2-5 and V is TRBV11-3; D possibly corresponds to TRBD2 (6 bases). Germline CDR1 SGHNT, CDR2 YENEEA. V dropped 0 bases and J dropped 2 bases, with 13 bases sitting between them. The CDR3 has 16 residues. CDR3 sequence reads: CASSLEGGTAQETQYF. CDR3 bases: TGTGCCAGCAGCTTAGAGGGAGGCACGGCACAAGAGACCCAGTACTTC.

By its share, this clonotype is medium-sized. The V and J genes are TRBV20-1 and TRBJ2-7, with a possible D match to TRBD2 (6 bases). V lost 5 bases and J 0 bases, leaving 17 bases between the germline ends. In germline, CDR1 is DFQATT, CDR2 SNEGSKA (reference sequence). This CDR3 is 15 amino acids long. The CDR3 nucleotides are TGCAGTGCTCAAGTCGGGGGAGGCTTCTCCTACGAGCAGTACTTC. Its translation is CSAQVGGGFSYEQYF.

In the case of this clonotype: Being one base from a much bigger clone, this may be a read error. The chain links TRBV30 to TRBJ2-2; D might be TRBD2 (6 bases). The CDR3 is 15 residues long. Trimming took 8 bases from V and 4 from J, leaving 20 bases between them. In germline, CDR1 is GTSNPN, CDR2 SVGIG (reference sequence). The CDR3: CARQATRRFTGELFF. In DNA, the CDR3 is TGTGCCCGCCAAGCGACTAGGCGGTTCACCGGGGAGCTGTTTTTT.

The CDR3 sequence: CASSESGENEQYF. CDR3 sequence (DNA): TGCGCCAGCAGTGAGTCAGGGGAAAATGAGCAGTATTTT. The chain employs TRBV10-2 and TRBJ2-1; a possible D gene is TRBD1 (5 bases). The DNA matches TRBJ2-3 better at its end, which makes the J call doubtful. Germline V gives CDR1 WSHSY, CDR2 SAAADI. The CDR3 contains 13 residues.

The chain carries TRBV10-3 and TRBJ2-2; 9 bases fit TRBD1. The CDR3 is made up of 15 amino acids. The germline CDR1 and CDR2 sequences are ENHRY and SYGVKD. With V trimmed by 6 bases and J by 10 bases, 12 bases remained unmatched. The CDR3 loop reads CAISPGQGYQEELFF. The CDR3 nucleotides read TGTGCCATCAGCCCGGGACAGGGTTATCAAGAGGAGCTGTTTTTT.

The chain carries TRBV7-9 and TRBJ2-5; D uncertain. Trimming stripped 3 bases from V and 0 bases from J, with 17 bases between. CDR3 length: 17 residues. The V gene's germline CDR1 is SEHNR and CDR2 FQNEAQ (reference sequence). CDR3 loop: CASSFGVFERDQETQYF. CDR3 DNA: TGTGCCAGCAGCTTTGGGGTATTTGAGAGAGACCAAGAGACCCAGTACTTC. The full variable domain, in which reference TRBV7-9 and TRBJ2-5 provide the parts outside the CDR3, is DTGVSQNPRHKITKRGQNVTFRCDPISEHNRLYWYRQTLGQGPEFLTYFQNEAQLEKSRLLSDRFSAERPKGSFSTLEIQRTEQGDSAMYLCASSFGVFERDQETQYFGPGTRLLVL.

The CDR3 loop is CSANRNEKLFF. CDR3 nucleotide sequence: TGCAGTGCGAACAGGAATGAAAAACTGTTTTTT. This chain uses TRBV20-1 with TRBJ1-4, with D possibly matching TRBD1 (5 bases). Germline V gene lookup returns CDR1 DFQATT and CDR2 SNEGSKA (reference sequence). The CDR3 has 11 amino acids. The ends were cut back, 6 bases at V and 5 bases at J, with 7 bases in the middle.

Regarding this clonotype: A much more abundant neighbour one base away suggests this may be a read error. J is TRBJ2-7 and V is TRBV30; a weak D match, TRBD2 (5 bases). The CDR3 extends over 14 amino acids. From germline, CDR1 is GTSNPN and CDR2 SVGIG (reference sequence). Trimming cost V 2 bases and J 2 bases, with 13 bases left between them. CDR3 DNA: TGTGCCTGGAGTATGACTAAGAGCGCCTACGAGCAGTACTTC. This encodes CAWSMTKSAYEQYF.

In this sample, this clonotype is medium-sized (0.01 to 0.1%). V and J are TRBV19 and TRBJ2-5; D is unclear. This CDR3 region has 13 residues. The ends were cut back, 4 bases at V and 1 base at J, with 7 bases in the middle. The germline V gene has CDR1 LNHDA and CDR2 SQIVND (reference sequence). As DNA, the CDR3 is TGTGCCAGTAGTAGACACCTCCAAGAGACCCAGTACTTC. Its translation: CASSRHLQETQYF.

Comment on this clonotype: A junction end diverges from the germline sequence, so it may reflect a read error. V and J are TRBV6-1 and TRBJ1-1, with no clear D. Germline V CDR1 and CDR2: MNHNS, SASEGT. This CDR3 contains 13 residues. The CDR3 is CASSEQTTTEASF. The CDR3 bases are TGTGCCAGCAGTGAACAGACTACCACTGAAGCTTCCTTT.

This clonotype was recorded many times. The V and J genes are TRBV6-2 or TRBV6-3 and TRBJ2-7, with D tentatively TRBD1 or TRBD2 (8 bases each). The V and J ends lost 4 bases and 6 bases respectively, with 13 bases between them. The CDR3 contains 13 residues. CDR1 and CDR2 from the germline V gene are MNHEY and SVGEGT. The DNA for the CDR3 is TGTGCCAGCAGTTTTAGCGGGACAGGCGAGCAGTACTTC. Amino acids: CASSFSGTGEQYF.

This clonotype was observed many times. The rearrangement joins TRBV7-9 to TRBJ2-2; 10 positions agree with TRBD1. The V and J ends lost 7 bases and 0 bases, in that order; junction bases with no gene match: 5. This CDR3 region has 16 residues. Germline V lookup: CDR1 SEHNR, CDR2 FQNEAQ (reference sequence). This CDR3 reads CASIYDRGPNTGELFF. As DNA, the CDR3 is TGTGCCAGCATTTACGACAGGGGGCCGAACACCGGGGAGCTGTTTTTT.